This TCR beta chain emerged from a study of T-cell reconstitution after alpha-beta-depleted transplantation in children. General observations from the study: High day-60 TCRbeta diversity in some patients came from surviving recipient T cells and thymic progenitors.

In the case of this clonotype: The antigen is undetermined.

Preparation of the TCRbeta library was carried out with unique molecular identifiers. MiXCR was run by TCRdb on the PCR reads, yielding one entry per CDR3 protein. The sample contains 800,000 to 1,000,000 distinct CDR3 sequences, about 29% of which appear only once. V lost 8 bases and J lost 1, with 14 bases in between. CDR3 size: 14 residues. This chain joins TRBV12-3 or TRBV12-4 and TRBJ1-1; D gene unclear. Source: PBMCs, mostly from graft donor cells, taken 360 days after TCRalphabeta/CD19-depleted stem cell transplant. The receptor was isolated from a boy less than two years old who had a stem cell transplant for SCID, so the T cells may come from the graft donor. The CDR3 bases are TGTGCCAGCGCCCCGCCGTCGGGGAACACTGAAGCTTTCTTT. This encodes CASAPPSGNTEAFF.